A single sample is the source of the 15 T cell receptor beta chains below, sequenced in a study of CD8 T cells in ankylosing spondylitis. In TCRdb, the 5' RACE reads were re-called with MiXCR into one record per CDR3 protein. The data show almost 250,000 distinct CDR3 sequences, 30% to 35% seen once. Specimen: blood, either unsorted or a sorted T cell fraction (not recorded which). The source of these receptors is a male donor with ankylosing spondylitis or in good health (not recorded which).

This clonotype has only a few counts. The V and J genes are TRBV12-3 or TRBV12-4 and TRBJ2-1; D ambiguous. The CDR3 totals 14 residues. V gave up 4 bases and J gave up 3 bases, with 10 bases separating them. CDR3 in amino acids: CASSSAPDYNEQFF. The CDR3 nucleotides read TGTGCCAGCAGTTCCGCGCCAGACTACAATGAGCAGTTCTTC.

This clonotype came up a few times. V is TRBV5-4 and J is TRBJ1-1, with D possibly TRBD1 on 6 matching bases. The germline CDR1 and CDR2 sequences are SGHNT and YYREEE (reference sequence). The length of the CDR3 is 14 residues. V was clipped by 2 bases and J by 1 base, with 9 bases between them. The CDR3 sequence: CASSFNRENTEAFF. In nucleotides, the CDR3 is TGTGCCAGCAGCTTCAACAGGGAGAACACTGAAGCTTTCTTT.

CDR3 in DNA: TGTGCCAGCAGTTCACCCCTCGGGACAGTAAACACTGAAGCTTTCTTT. This codes for CASSSPLGTVNTEAFF. The V and J genes are TRBV12-3 or TRBV12-4 and TRBJ1-1, with 7 bases aligning to TRBD1. V was clipped by 4 bases and J by 2 bases; unmatched bases: 10. CDR3 length: 16 residues.

This clonotype was seen more than once but under ten times. This chain joins TRBV5-1 and TRBJ1-6; TRBD1 agrees at 7 bases. V shed 4 bases and J 9 bases; nucleotides not matched to a gene: 10. The germline V gene encodes CDR1 SGHRS and CDR2 YFSETQ. The CDR3 consists of 15 residues. The CDR3 region is CASSGRTGEGSPLHF. The CDR3 DNA is TGCGCCAGCAGCGGTCGGACAGGTGAAGGTTCACCCCTCCACTTT.

This clonotype was picked up many times. The chain is built from TRBV20-1 and TRBJ1-5; no firm D call. V shed 0 bases and J shed 0 bases, with 9 bases lying between them. The CDR3 runs 15 residues. Germline V gives CDR1 DFQATT, CDR2 SNEGSKA (reference sequence). CDR3 amino acids: CSAREGTNSNQPQHF. The CDR3 DNA reads TGCAGTGCTAGAGAGGGCACAAATAGCAATCAGCCCCAGCATTTT.

The V and J genes are TRBV10-3 and TRBJ2-3; the D call may be TRBD1 or TRBD2 (7 bases each). CDR1 is ENHRY, CDR2 SYGVKD, per germline. Trimming removed 3 bases from V and 2 bases from J, with 15 bases in between. The CDR3 spans 16 residues. The CDR3 DNA reads as TGTGCCATCAGTGATTGGGGAGGGGGCGCCACAGATACGCAGTATTTT. Translating it yields CAISDWGGGATDTQYF.

The rearrangement links TRBV20-1 to TRBJ1-2, with 9 bases fitting TRBD1. This CDR3 comprises 14 residues. J lost 4 bases, V lost 4 bases, and 7 bases had no gene match. Germline values: CDR1 DFQATT, CDR2 SNEGSKA (reference sequence). CDR3 protein: CSATGDRASYGYTF. In nucleotides, the CDR3 is TGCAGTGCTACGGGGGACAGGGCGAGCTATGGCTACACCTTC.

The rearrangement uses TRBV10-3 and TRBJ2-3; no reliable D call. CDR1 is ENHRY, CDR2 SYGVKD, per germline. The length of the CDR3 is 15 residues. V was pared by 0 bases and J by 4 bases, with 11 bases between. The CDR3 DNA reads as TGTGCCATCAGTGAGTCTCACTCACCGCCAGATACGCAGTATTTT. As protein: CAISESHSPPDTQYF.

V usage is TRBV7-2 and J usage is TRBJ2-4; maybe TRBD1 (6 bases). The V and J ends lost 4 bases and 5 bases respectively, with 15 bases between them. From germline, CDR1 is SGHTA and CDR2 FQGNSA. CDR3 length: 15 amino acids. The CDR3 region is CASSSTGLDQNIQYF. The CDR3 DNA reads TGTGCCAGCAGCTCGACAGGCCTCGATCAAAACATTCAGTACTTC. The variable domain in full, with the rest retrieved from reference TRBV7-2 and TRBJ2-4, is GAGVSQSPSNKVTEKGKDVELRCDPISGHTALYWYRQSLGQGLEFLIYFQGNSAPDKSGLPSDRFSAERTGGSVSTLTIQRTQQEDSAVYLCASSSTGLDQNIQYFGAGTRLSVL.

This chain uses TRBV12-3 or TRBV12-4 with TRBJ2-7, with 8 bases fitting TRBD1. J gave up 3 bases and V 8 bases, and 6 bases lay outside the gene matches. CDR3 size: 13 residues. DNA for the CDR3: TGTGCCAGCGGTCCCGACAGGGGCTACGAGCAGTACTTC. Translated, it gives CASGPDRGYEQYF.

This clonotype came up a few times. The chain links TRBV29-1 to TRBJ1-2; D is possibly TRBD1 (5 bases). This CDR3 is 11 amino acids long. The germline CDR1 and CDR2 sequences are SQVTM and ANQGSEA. Trimming took 7 bases from V and 7 from J, leaving 13 bases between them. The chain's CDR3 is CSARTLAGYTF. The CDR3 bases are TGCAGCGCCCGGACATTGGCTGGCTACACCTTC.

This clonotype was recorded a few times. The chain recombines TRBV28 with TRBJ2-7; D may be TRBD1 (5 bases). This CDR3 comprises 14 residues. The V end lost 5 bases, the J end lost 2 bases, and 13 bases lay between the germline ends. In germline, CDR1 is MDHEN, CDR2 SYDVKM. The CDR3 spells CASSQYQGTYEQYF. In DNA, the CDR3 is TGTGCCAGCAGTCAGTACCAGGGAACCTACGAGCAGTACTTC. The entire variable domain, with the rest obtained from reference TRBV28 and TRBJ2-7, is as follows: DVKVTQSSRYLVKRTGEKVFLECVQDMDHENMFWYRQDPGLGLRLIYFSYDVKMKEKGDIPEGYSVSREKKERFSLILESASTNQTSMYLCASSQYQGTYEQYFGPGTRLTVT.

This clonotype was observed a handful of times. The gene calls are TRBV6-1 and TRBJ1-1; a weak D match, TRBD1 (6 bases). Germline V lookup: CDR1 MNHNS, CDR2 SASEGT. Trimming shortened V by 6 bases and J by 0 bases, and 11 bases separated the two germline ends. The CDR3 covers 14 residues. The CDR3 DNA reads as TGTGCCAGCAGCCCGACAGGAGTGAACACTGAAGCTTTCTTT. Protein product: CASSPTGVNTEAFF.

This clonotype was seen only a few times. This chain connects TRBV12-3 or TRBV12-4 to TRBJ1-6; D may be TRBD1 (6 bases). There are 15 residues in the CDR3. The V end lost 7 bases, the J end lost 10 bases, and 20 bases lay between the germline ends. DNA for the CDR3: TGTGCCAGCACCAACCCTGGACATGGACAGTCACCCCTCCACTTT. This gives the protein CASTNPGHGQSPLHF.

This clonotype was seen only once. The chain recombines TRBV24-1 with TRBJ2-3; maybe TRBD1 (5 bases). Trimming removed 5 bases at V and 2 bases at J, with 13 bases between. CDR3 size: 15 residues. CDR1 and CDR2 from the germline V gene are KGHDR and SFDVKD. The CDR3 loop reads CATSVGEFATDTQYF. DNA for the CDR3: TGTGCCACCAGTGTAGGGGAATTTGCCACAGATACGCAGTATTTT.